These 17 T cell receptor beta chains were all obtained from the same sample, sequenced in a study of cytomegalovirus exposure and HLA in healthy donors. The PCR used 60 Vbeta and 13 Jbeta primers. Sequenced by immunoSEQ multiplex PCR; TCRdb stores in-frame clones only, minus some. The sample contains 120,000 to 150,000 clones, around four fifths of which appear only once. Sequenced: PBMCs. The source of these receptors is a male donor in good health and CMV-seronegative.

The table lists this clone with a few counts. The chain uses TRBV6-1 and TRBJ2-7, with 7 positions matching TRBD1. Germline CDR1 reads MNHNS; CDR2 reads SASEGT. The length of the CDR3 is 13 residues. Unmatched junction bases numbered 7, after V lost 6 bases and J lost 5 bases. The DNA of the CDR3 is TGTGCCAGCAGCCTAGGACAGGTCGACGAGCAGTACTTC. It yields the protein CASSLGQVDEQYF.

This clone was recorded once. V usage is TRBV18 and J usage is TRBJ1-1; D unresolved. Germline-derived CDR1 and CDR2 are KGHSH and LQKENI. V lost 3 bases to trimming and J lost 1 base, with 12 bases between them. The CDR3 is 15 residues long. The CDR3 sequence is CASSPKSTGNTEAFF. CDR3 coding DNA: TGTGCCAGCTCACCCAAATCAACGGGGAACACTGAAGCTTTCTTT.

CDR3: CASRAEFF. CDR3 in DNA: TGTGCCAGCAGGGCGGAGTTCTTC. The chain links TRBV2 to TRBJ2-1; D not resolved. CDR1 is SNHLY, CDR2 FYNNEI, per germline. The germline V and J ends were trimmed by 6 bases and 14 bases, with 5 bases remaining between them. This CDR3 is built from 8 residues.

The chain joins TRBV6-5 to TRBJ1-2, with D possibly matching TRBD1 (6 bases). CDR3 length equals 13 residues. The germline gives CDR1 MNHEY, CDR2 SVGAGI. V shed 6 bases and J shed 4 bases, with 12 bases lying between them. CDR3: CASRKGGTYGYTF. CDR3 DNA sequence: TGTGCCAGCAGGAAAGGGGGTACCTATGGCTACACCTTC.

This chain uses TRBV15 with TRBJ2-3, with 9 bases lining up with TRBD1. J gave up 5 bases and V 4 bases, and 10 bases lay outside the gene matches. Germline-derived CDR1 and CDR2 are LNHNV and YYDKDF (reference sequence). The CDR3 loop spans 16 amino acids. The chain's CDR3 is CATSKGQGSSQDTQYF. In nucleotides, the CDR3 is TGTGCCACCAGCAAAGGACAGGGGAGTTCTCAAGATACGCAGTATTTT.

This rearrangement joins TRBV7-9 to TRBJ1-1, with 7 bases matching TRBD1. V gave up 1 base and J gave up 3 bases; unmatched junction bases: 8. Germline CDR1 is SEHNR and CDR2 is FQNEAQ (reference sequence). The CDR3 runs 16 residues. The chain's CDR3 is CASSLGRQGTDTEAFF. DNA of the CDR3: TGTGCCAGCAGCTTAGGCCGACAGGGTACGGACACTGAAGCTTTCTTT. Full variable domain (remainder filled in from reference TRBV7-9 and TRBJ1-1): DTGVSQNPRHKITKRGQNVTFRCDPISEHNRLYWYRQTLGQGPEFLTYFQNEAQLEKSRLLSDRFSAERPKGSFSTLEIQRTEQGDSAMYLCASSLGRQGTDTEAFFGQGTRLTVV.

The V and J genes are TRBV7-2 and TRBJ2-1, with 7 bases that match TRBD1. In germline, CDR1 is SGHTA, CDR2 FQGNSA. The CDR3 spans 16 residues. Unmatched junction bases numbered 11, after V lost 5 bases and J lost 4 bases. CDR3 in amino acids: CASSRPGWTGYNEQFF. The CDR3 nucleotides read TGTGCCAGCAGCCGACCGGGGTGGACAGGTTACAATGAGCAGTTCTTC.

The chain uses TRBV19 and TRBJ1-2, with 8 positions matching TRBD1. The length of the CDR3 is 12 residues. J was trimmed by 8 bases and V by 5 bases; bases with no gene match: 4. Germline V CDR1 and CDR2: LNHDA, SQIVND (reference sequence). CDR3 residues: CASSRQGYGYTF. As DNA, the CDR3 is TGTGCCAGTAGTCGACAGGGGTACGGCTACACCTTC.

This chain connects TRBV28 to TRBJ2-7; 13 bases are a match to TRBD2. This CDR3 region has 16 residues. The V and J ends lost 6 bases and 3 bases, in that order; junction bases with no gene match: 8. Germline assignment: CDR1 MDHEN and CDR2 SYDVKM. CDR3 amino acids: CASSLGLAGSLYEQYF. CDR3 sequence (DNA): TGTGCCAGCAGCCTGGGACTAGCGGGATCCCTCTACGAGCAGTACTTC. The full variable domain, rest sourced from reference TRBV28 and TRBJ2-7, is DVKVTQSSRYLVKRTGEKVFLECVQDMDHENMFWYRQDPGLGLRLIYFSYDVKMKEKGDIPEGYSVSREKKERFSLILESASTNQTSMYLCASSLGLAGSLYEQYFGPGTRLTVT.

This chain connects TRBV6-1 to TRBJ2-3; TRBD1 matches at 12 bases. Germline CDR1 and CDR2: MNHNS and SASEGT. The CDR3 spans 17 residues. The J segment lost 2 bases and the V segment lost 4 bases, leaving 7 bases of the junction unmatched. The CDR3 nucleotides are TGTGCCAGCAGTGCCCCCGGGACAGGGGGCCTCACAGATACGCAGTATTTT. It codes for CASSAPGTGGLTDTQYF.

The chain is built from TRBV30 and TRBJ2-5, with D perhaps TRBD2 (6 bases). The DNA end lines up better with TRBJ2-7; the J call may be wrong. Germline-derived CDR1 and CDR2 are GTSNPN and SVGIG (reference sequence). This CDR3 contains 12 residues. In DNA, the CDR3 is TGTGCCTGGAGTTTGTGGCGGGGCGAGCAGTACTTC. Its translation: CAWSLWRGEQYF.

The V and J genes are TRBV9 and TRBJ2-2; D is unclear. CDR3 size: 15 residues. Trimming took 5 bases from V and 7 from J, leaving 18 bases between them. Germline values: CDR1 SGDLS, CDR2 YYNGEE. The CDR3 bases are TGTGCCAGCAGAGATGGTACCTCGCGCGGCGGGGAGCTGTTTTTT. Protein product: CASRDGTSRGGELFF.

The gene calls are TRBV30 and TRBJ2-2, with 7 bases matching TRBD1. V shed 5 bases, J shed 2 bases, and the junction held 2 bases outside the gene matches. Germline V gene data show CDR1 as GTSNPN and CDR2 as SVGIG (reference sequence). The CDR3 totals 13 residues. The CDR3 spells CAWDRVNTGELFF. The CDR3 DNA reads TGTGCCTGGGACAGGGTTAACACCGGGGAGCTGTTTTTT.

The rearrangement uses TRBV7-2 and TRBJ2-3, with 7 bases that match TRBD2. This CDR3 has 14 residues. Germline loops: CDR1 SGHTA, CDR2 FQGNSA. With V trimmed by 1 base and J by 5 bases, 3 bases remained unmatched. The CDR3 DNA reads TGTGCCAGCAGCTTAGTACTAGCGAAAGATACGCAGTATTTT. Translation gives CASSLVLAKDTQYF.

This clone was observed a few times. J is TRBJ1-3 and V is TRBV7-2; D not certain. The CDR3 contains 16 residues. Per the germline V gene, CDR1 is SGHTA and CDR2 is FQGNSA. V shed 0 bases and J shed 4 bases, with 13 bases lying between them. The CDR3 here is CASSLAGVLLGNTIYF. CDR3 sequence (DNA): TGTGCCAGCAGCTTAGCTGGAGTCCTCCTCGGAAACACCATATATTTT.

The J gene is TRBJ2-3, the V gene TRBV9; 7 bases match TRBD2. Per germline, CDR1 SGDLS and CDR2 YYNGEE. The V and J ends lost 0 bases and 0 bases, in that order; junction bases with no gene match: 7. This CDR3 contains 17 residues. CDR3 DNA: TGTGCCAGCAGCGTAGGAGCGGGGCTTGATAGCACAGATACGCAGTATTTT. It encodes CASSVGAGLDSTDTQYF.

V is TRBV27 and J is TRBJ2-7, with D unresolved. The V end lost 5 bases, the J end lost 7 bases, and 6 bases lay between the germline ends. This CDR3 has 10 residues. The germline V gene encodes CDR1 MNHEY and CDR2 SMNVEV (reference sequence). In nucleotides, the CDR3 is TGTGCCAGCAGTCCTTTGGAGCAGTACTTC. It is translated as CASSPLEQYF.